This T cell receptor beta chain was sequenced for a study of response to subunit inactivated influenza vaccine. Each CDR3 protein gets one entry after TCRdb re-called the RT-PCR reads with MiXCR. The sample consists of hundreds of thousands of distinct CDR3 sequences, about 15% of them appearing once. The CDR3 runs to 15 residues. Germline CDR1 is SGHRS and CDR2 is YFSETQ. On this clonotype: The junction and the germline gene differ at one end; a read error may be behind it.

The source of this sequence is a man between 45 and 60 years old who received an inactivated influenza vaccine. Sample: PBMCs from blood, taken approximately 15 days before vaccination. V gene TRBV5-1 combines with J gene TRBJ2-3, with TRBD1 identical over 8 bases. The CDR3 DNA reads as TGCGCCAGCAGTTTGGGACAGGCCTTCACAGATACGCAGTATTTT. Its protein is CASSLGQAFTDTQYF.